A single sample gave rise to the 28 T cell receptor beta chains below, sequenced in a study of Ad26.COV2.S vaccination and SARS-CoV-2 variants. The method was immunoSEQ multiplex PCR; TCRdb's version includes in-frame clones alone and lacks a portion of them. This table holds 350,000 to 450,000 clones, 87% found once. Treatment described: roughly 19 received Ad26.COV2.S at low or high dose, single or two shots; about five received placebo; per-sample allocation not given. Each sample was drawn 63 days after the first injection (of vaccine or placebo). The sample in question was peripheral blood, obtained in a trial of Ad26.COV2.S vaccine versus placebo. These receptors came from a person aged 18-60 years who received the Ad26.COV2.S COVID-19 vaccine or a placebo.

The gene calls are TRBV7-9 and TRBJ2-5, with D tentatively TRBD2 (5 bases). This CDR3 is built from 15 residues. Trimming cost V 4 bases and J 2 bases, with 14 bases left between them. Germline-derived CDR1 and CDR2 are SEHNR and FQNEAQ (reference sequence). DNA of the CDR3: TGTGCCAGCAGCTCCCCCCGACGGGATCAAGAGACCCAGTACTTC. Translating it yields CASSSPRRDQETQYF. The variable domain in full, with the rest retrieved from reference TRBV7-9 and TRBJ2-5, is DTGVSQNPRHKITKRGQNVTFRCDPISEHNRLYWYRQTLGQGPEFLTYFQNEAQLEKSRLLSDRFSAERPKGSFSTLEIQRTEQGDSAMYLCASSSPRRDQETQYFGPGTRLLVL.

V is TRBV6-5 and J is TRBJ1-2; D is unclear. The germline V and J ends were trimmed by 6 bases and 8 bases, with 19 bases remaining between them. Germline CDR1 is MNHEY and CDR2 is SVGAGI. The length of the CDR3 is 14 residues. The CDR3 loop is CASSRDPPGGGYTF. The CDR3 DNA follows: TGTGCCAGCAGCCGAGATCCTCCCGGAGGAGGCTACACCTTC.

The chain combines TRBV7-8 with TRBJ2-7, with D perhaps matching TRBD2 (6 bases). The germline V and J ends were trimmed by 5 bases and 7 bases, with 21 bases remaining between them. Germline V gives CDR1 SGHVS, CDR2 FQNEAQ. CDR3 length: 15 amino acids. CDR3 in DNA: TGTGCCAGCAGCCTCGGGACCGGGGGTTCACGGGAGCAGTACTTC. This encodes CASSLGTGGSREQYF.

This chain joins TRBV7-2 and TRBJ1-2; no clear D gene. There are 14 residues in the CDR3. Germline V lookup: CDR1 SGHTA, CDR2 FQGNSA. V gave up 3 bases and J gave up 0 bases, with 8 bases separating them. The CDR3 loop is CASSFNDPNYGYTF. CDR3 sequence (DNA): TGTGCCAGCAGCTTCAACGACCCTAACTATGGCTACACCTTC.

The V gene is TRBV9, the J gene TRBJ1-5; perhaps TRBD1 as D (5 bases). Germline loops: CDR1 SGDLS, CDR2 YYNGEE. This CDR3 is 13 amino acids long. Deletions cut 4 bases from V and 7 bases from J, with 12 bases between. The CDR3 coding sequence is TGTGCCAGCAGCCAGGAGGGGATCCAGCCCCAGCATTTT. It specifies CASSQEGIQPQHF.

The chain recombines TRBV4-2 with TRBJ2-7, with 11 bases aligning to TRBD1. Germline V gene sequence: CDR1 LGHNA, CDR2 YNFKEQ. CDR3 length equals 15 residues. V shed 5 bases and J 3 bases; nucleotides not matched to a gene: 6. The CDR3 sequence: CASSSPGTGGYEQYF. The CDR3 coding sequence is TGTGCCAGCAGCTCACCCGGGACAGGGGGCTACGAGCAGTACTTC.

This sequence joins TRBV7-2 and TRBJ1-2, with D maybe TRBD1 (6 bases). The CDR3 runs to 15 residues. The V gene's germline CDR1 is SGHTA and CDR2 FQGNSA. V was cut by 0 bases and J by 4 bases, with 12 bases left in between. The CDR3, as DNA: TGTGCCAGCAGCTTAGCCCCAGGGGCCCTCTATGGCTACACCTTC. Translation gives CASSLAPGALYGYTF.

This clone was seen only once. The chain couples TRBV27 to TRBJ2-7, with a weak D call TRBD2 (6 bases). The V gene's germline CDR1 is MNHEY and CDR2 SMNVEV (reference sequence). The CDR3 has 14 residues. Trimming took off 3 bases at V and 2 bases at J, with 11 bases between the two ends. CDR3 nucleotide sequence: TGTGCCAGCAGTTTCGGGGGAATCCCCTACGAGCAGTACTTC. Amino acids: CASSFGGIPYEQYF.

This clone was detected only once. The rearrangement joins TRBV15 to TRBJ1-5; D is uncertain. Deletions cut 3 bases from V and 5 bases from J, with 14 bases between. Germline V gene lookup returns CDR1 LNHNV and CDR2 YYDKDF (reference sequence). The CDR3 has 15 residues. The CDR3 nucleotides read TGTGCCACCAGCAGTGGCAGGAATGTAGATCAGCCCCAGCATTTT. Translating it yields CATSSGRNVDQPQHF.

The rearrangement links TRBV4-1 to TRBJ2-7; TRBD1 matches at 7 bases. This CDR3 has 16 amino acids. Trimming removed 5 bases from V and 1 base from J; junction bases left unmatched: 11. Germline V gene sequence: CDR1 MGHRA, CDR2 YSYEKL. In DNA, the CDR3 is TGCGCCAGCAGCGCACCTGGACAGGCGAAATCCTACGAGCAGTACTTC. Encoded protein: CASSAPGQAKSYEQYF.

The rearrangement uses TRBV11-2 and TRBJ1-1; tentatively, D is TRBD1 (5 bases). Per the germline V gene, CDR1 is SGHAT and CDR2 is FQNNGV. The CDR3 totals 17 residues. The V and J ends lost 7 bases and 0 bases respectively, with 21 bases between them. This CDR3 reads CASNLILTGSMNTEAFF. In nucleotides, the CDR3 is TGTGCCAGCAACCTAATACTTACAGGCTCGATGAACACTGAAGCTTTCTTT.

This rearrangement joins TRBV9 to TRBJ2-7, with D perhaps being TRBD1 or TRBD2 (5 bases each). V lost 3 bases, J lost 2 bases, and 12 bases lay in between. This CDR3 is 14 amino acids long. Germline values: CDR1 SGDLS, CDR2 YYNGEE. The CDR3 DNA reads TGTGCCAGCAGCGCCGGGGCCGGGGCCTACGAGCAGTACTTC. It translates to CASSAGAGAYEQYF.

The V and J genes are TRBV7-9 and TRBJ1-3, with D possibly being TRBD1 (5 bases). This CDR3 comprises 18 residues. Looked up from germline, CDR1 is SEHNR and CDR2 is FQNEAQ (reference sequence). V was pared by 2 bases and J by 0 bases, with 17 bases between. The CDR3 bases are TGTGCCAGCAGCTTACCCTTGGAGGCCAGGGCCTCTGGAAACACCATATATTTT. It yields the protein CASSLPLEARASGNTIYF.

The chain is built from TRBV19 and TRBJ1-1; the D is unclear. Trimming removed 1 base from V and 1 base from J, with 7 bases in between. Germline V gives CDR1 LNHDA, CDR2 SQIVND (reference sequence). There are 14 residues in the CDR3. In DNA form, the CDR3 reads TGTGCCAGTAGTATAGTTGGGCAGAACACTGAAGCTTTCTTT. Its protein product is CASSIVGQNTEAFF.

This clone was seen more than once but under ten times. This chain links TRBV7-9 with TRBJ2-1, with 7 bases aligning to TRBD2. Germline CDR1 and CDR2: SEHNR and FQNEAQ (reference sequence). The CDR3 has 15 amino acids. Germline trimming cut 5 bases from V and 4 bases from J; bases unmatched to any gene: 8. CDR3: CASSPRGSGYNEQFF. The CDR3 DNA is TGTGCCAGCAGCCCTAGGGGTAGCGGGTACAATGAGCAGTTCTTC.

This chain joins TRBV7-3 and TRBJ1-5; perhaps TRBD1 as D (6 bases). Trimming removed 5 bases from V and 5 bases from J, with 10 bases in between. Germline V gene sequence: CDR1 SGHTA, CDR2 FQGTGA. The CDR3 contains 13 residues. As DNA, the CDR3 is TGTGCCAGCAGCAGGGACATCGATCAGCCCCAGCATTTT. Translated, it gives CASSRDIDQPQHF.

In DNA, the CDR3 is TGTGCCAGCAGCTTAGCCGGTCAGGGGTCTAATGAAAAACTGTTTTTT. It translates to CASSLAGQGSNEKLFF. The chain combines TRBV7-9 with TRBJ1-4, with D possibly being TRBD1 (6 bases). Trimming pared 0 bases from V and 3 bases from J, leaving 11 bases between. The CDR3 length is 16 residues. Germline V gene data show CDR1 as SEHNR and CDR2 as FQNEAQ (reference sequence).

Turning to this clone: In the same sample, other DNA sequences code for this CDR3. J is TRBJ2-7 and V is TRBV7-9; D remains unclear. CDR3 length equals 11 residues. Per the germline V gene, CDR1 is SEHNR and CDR2 is FQNEAQ (reference sequence). Trimming pared 5 bases from V and 2 bases from J, leaving 4 bases between. CDR3 loop: CASSTAYEQYF. The CDR3 coding sequence is TGTGCCAGCAGCACGGCCTACGAGCAGTACTTC. Complete variable domain (other parts from reference TRBV7-9 and TRBJ2-7): DTGVSQNPRHKITKRGQNVTFRCDPISEHNRLYWYRQTLGQGPEFLTYFQNEAQLEKSRLLSDRFSAERPKGSFSTLEIQRTEQGDSAMYLCASSTAYEQYFGPGTRLTVT.

This clone was seen more than once but under ten times. The rearrangement links TRBV14 to TRBJ1-3; D remains unclear. The ends were cut back, 0 bases at V and 3 bases at J, with 6 bases in the middle. The CDR3 sequence is 14 residues long. In germline, CDR1 is SGHDN, CDR2 FVKESK. The CDR3 is CASSQDGYGNTIYF. The CDR3 nucleotides are TGTGCCAGCAGCCAAGATGGTTATGGAAACACCATATATTTT.

This sequence joins TRBV3-1 (or the pseudogene TRBV3-2) and TRBJ2-5, with D unresolved. The germline CDR1 and CDR2 sequences are LGHDT and YNNKEL (reference sequence). This CDR3 spans 12 amino acids. The germline V and J ends were trimmed by 0 bases and 8 bases, with 7 bases remaining between them. This CDR3 is CASSQDPVTQYF. CDR3 in DNA: TGTGCCAGCAGCCAAGATCCGGTAACCCAGTACTTC.

This chain connects TRBV7-8 to TRBJ2-3; TRBD1 matches at 10 bases. Germline CDR1 is SGHVS and CDR2 is FQNEAQ. The CDR3 runs to 16 residues. V was clipped by 5 bases and J by 3 bases; unmatched bases: 8. The CDR3 sequence is CASSPRDRGTTDTQYF. As DNA, the CDR3 is TGTGCCAGCAGCCCCAGGGACAGGGGTACGACAGATACGCAGTATTTT.

The chain carries TRBV3-1 (or the pseudogene TRBV3-2) and TRBJ1-2; D remains unclear. Germline values: CDR1 LGHDT, CDR2 YNNKEL (reference sequence). V shed 0 bases and J shed 4 bases, with 18 bases lying between them. This CDR3 spans 17 amino acids. The DNA of the CDR3 is TGTGCCAGCAGCCAAGAAGCACGGTCACTTTCGTTCTATGGCTACACCTTC. It codes for CASSQEARSLSFYGYTF.

In this sample, this clone turned up a few times. V gene TRBV4-2 combines with J gene TRBJ1-3; no reliable D call. Germline V gives CDR1 LGHNA, CDR2 YNFKEQ. This CDR3 region has 15 residues. V lost 4 bases and J 2 bases, leaving 12 bases between the germline ends. The CDR3 bases are TGTGCCAGCAGCCCTCCGGGTCTTACTGGAAACACCATATATTTT. This codes for CASSPPGLTGNTIYF.

The CDR3 loop is CASSPIGTEAFF. The CDR3 DNA sequence: TGTGCCAGCAGCCCTATCGGGACAGAAGCTTTCTTT. The rearrangement links TRBV12-3 or TRBV12-4 to TRBJ1-1; weak D call: TRBD1 (6 bases). This CDR3 is built from 12 residues. V dropped 6 bases and J dropped 8 bases, with 13 bases sitting between them.

The J gene is TRBJ1-5, the V gene TRBV10-3, with 9 bases identical to TRBD1. Unmatched junction bases numbered 17, after V lost 2 bases and J lost 0 bases. The CDR3 contains 21 residues. Germline V gives CDR1 ENHRY, CDR2 SYGVKD. The CDR3 region is CAISEAGPGQGSPDSNQPQHF. The CDR3 bases are TGTGCCATCAGTGAGGCTGGACCGGGACAGGGAAGCCCAGATAGCAATCAGCCCCAGCATTTT.

The chain recombines TRBV11-3 with TRBJ1-6; D is undetermined. Germline V gene lookup returns CDR1 SGHNT and CDR2 YENEEA. This CDR3 region has 13 residues. V was pared by 4 bases and J by 10 bases, with 11 bases between. The CDR3 nucleotides are TGTGCCAGCAGCTCAGATTGGAGCTCACCCCTCCACTTT. Encoded protein: CASSSDWSSPLHF.

The chain is built from TRBV19 and TRBJ2-6, with D tentatively TRBD1 (6 bases). The CDR3 extends over 20 amino acids. The germline gives CDR1 LNHDA, CDR2 SQIVND (reference sequence). Trimming stripped 4 bases from V and 0 bases from J, with 22 bases between. CDR3 nucleotides: TGTGCCAGTAGTAAACCCTCGTACAGGGTTAGTCTCTCTGGGGCCAACGTCCTGACTTTC. As protein: CASSKPSYRVSLSGANVLTF.

This rearrangement joins TRBV11-2 to TRBJ2-2, with no clear D. The CDR3 is 14 amino acids. CDR1 and CDR2 from the germline V gene are SGHAT and FQNNGV. Trimming removed 1 base from V and 4 bases from J, with 7 bases in between. The CDR3 protein is CASSLGVVTGELFF. The CDR3 DNA sequence: TGTGCCAGCAGCTTAGGTGTTGTCACCGGGGAGCTGTTTTTT.